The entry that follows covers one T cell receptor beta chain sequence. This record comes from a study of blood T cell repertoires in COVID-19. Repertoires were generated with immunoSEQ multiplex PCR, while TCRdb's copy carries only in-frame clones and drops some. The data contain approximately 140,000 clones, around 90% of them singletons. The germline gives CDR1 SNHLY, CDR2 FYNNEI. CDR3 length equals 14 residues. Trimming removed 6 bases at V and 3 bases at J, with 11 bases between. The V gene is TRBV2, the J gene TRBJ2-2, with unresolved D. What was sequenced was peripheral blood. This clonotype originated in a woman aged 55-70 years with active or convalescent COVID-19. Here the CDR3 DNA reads TGTGCCAGCAGCCTGACACTTTACACCGGGGAGCTGTTTTTT. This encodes CASSLTLYTGELFF.